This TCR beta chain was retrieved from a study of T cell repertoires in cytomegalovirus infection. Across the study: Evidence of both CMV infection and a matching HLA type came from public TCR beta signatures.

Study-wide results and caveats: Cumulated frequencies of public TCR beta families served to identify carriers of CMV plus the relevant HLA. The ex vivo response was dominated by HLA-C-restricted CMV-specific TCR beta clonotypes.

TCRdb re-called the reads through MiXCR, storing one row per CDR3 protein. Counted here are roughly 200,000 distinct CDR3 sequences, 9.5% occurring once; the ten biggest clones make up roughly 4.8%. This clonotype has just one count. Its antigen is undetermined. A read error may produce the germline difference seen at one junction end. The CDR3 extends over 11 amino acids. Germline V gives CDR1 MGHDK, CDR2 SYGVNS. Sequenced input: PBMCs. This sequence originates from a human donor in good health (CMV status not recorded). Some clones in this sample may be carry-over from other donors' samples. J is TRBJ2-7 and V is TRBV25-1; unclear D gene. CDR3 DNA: TGTGACAGCAAGGGCCTCTACGAGCAGTACTTC. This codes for CDSKGLYEQYF.